The T cell receptor beta chain under discussion was sequenced for a study of blood T cell repertoires in COVID-19. Trimming took 2 bases from V and 8 from J, leaving 9 bases between them. The CDR3 is made up of 13 amino acids. The germline V gene has CDR1 SNHLY and CDR2 FYNNEI. As handled by the study authors: Researchers report that nucleated cell counts were estimated from reference gene primer amplification. Produced via immunoSEQ multiplex PCR; TCRdb's table is partial and in-frame only. The D gene and trimming were derived from the DNA, and the V and J assignments and clone size from that table. The table lists roughly 42,000 clones, roughly 88% of them singletons.

The chain combines TRBV2 with TRBJ1-4, with a weak D call TRBD1 (5 bases). The clonotype was recovered from a human donor in a cohort sampled during active COVID-19. The sequenced sample was peripheral blood. The CDR3 DNA reads as TGTGCCAGCAGTGAACAGGGAAGGGAAAAACTGTTTTTT. Protein sequence: CASSEQGREKLFF.